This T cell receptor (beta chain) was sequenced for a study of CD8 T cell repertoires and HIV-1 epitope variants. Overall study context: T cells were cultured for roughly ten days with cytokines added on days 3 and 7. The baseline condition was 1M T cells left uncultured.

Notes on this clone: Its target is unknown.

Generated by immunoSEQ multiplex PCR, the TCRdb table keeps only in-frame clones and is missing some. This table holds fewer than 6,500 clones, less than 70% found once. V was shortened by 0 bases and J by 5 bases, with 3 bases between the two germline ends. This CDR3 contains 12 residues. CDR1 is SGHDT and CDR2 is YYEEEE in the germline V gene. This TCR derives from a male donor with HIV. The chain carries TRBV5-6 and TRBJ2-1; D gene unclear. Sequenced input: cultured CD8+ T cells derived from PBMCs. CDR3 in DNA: TGTGCCAGCAGCTTGGCCCACAATGAGCAGTTCTTC. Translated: CASSLAHNEQFF.